This T cell receptor beta chain emerged from a study of CD8+CD57+ T cells in acquired aplastic anemia. V lost 0 bases and J lost 6, with 6 bases in between. Germline loops: CDR1 SGHDT, CDR2 YYEEEE. The CDR3 consists of 13 residues. Investigators profiled TCR beta VDJ and CDR3 from genomic DNA template. TCRdb ran MiXCR on the reads and lists one entry per CDR3 protein. In the table there are some 410,000 distinct CDR3 sequences, roughly 68% of which are singletons. The chain links TRBV5-6 to TRBJ2-2; D is unclear. The origin of this receptor is a human donor in good health, serving as a control. What was sequenced was sorted CD4+, CD8+, or CD8+CD57+ T cells (not recorded which) from PBMCs. CDR3 residues: CASSLARPGELFF. In nucleotides, the CDR3 is TGTGCCAGCAGCTTGGCCAGACCCGGGGAGCTGTTTTTT.